Listed here are 31 T cell receptor beta chains from one sample, sequenced in a study of tumor-infiltrating lymphocytes in localized non-small cell lung cancer. Clones were read by immunoSEQ multiplex PCR, and TCRdb kept only the in-frame ones, dropping some. Of fewer than 15,000 clones in the sample, 65% to 75% were seen once. What was sequenced was uninvolved lung tissue not adjacent to the tumor. These receptors were collected from a human donor with non-small cell lung cancer.

The rearrangement uses TRBV7-9 and TRBJ2-5; weak D call: TRBD1 (6 bases). The CDR3 loop spans 16 amino acids. Germline-derived CDR1 and CDR2 are SEHNR and FQNEAQ (reference sequence). V dropped 4 bases and J dropped 4 bases, with 19 bases sitting between them. The CDR3 bases are TGTGCCAGCAGCTCAGTAACAGGGAGAAATTCAGAGACCCAGTACTTC. Translation gives CASSSVTGRNSETQYF.

V usage is TRBV6-6 and J usage is TRBJ2-2; tentatively, D is TRBD1 (6 bases). This CDR3 comprises 15 residues. V lost 6 bases and J 1 base, leaving 12 bases between the germline ends. The germline V gene encodes CDR1 MNHNY and CDR2 SVGAGI (reference sequence). Here the CDR3 DNA reads TGTGCCAGCAGCCAGACGGGACAGAACACCGGGGAGCTGTTTTTT. Amino acids: CASSQTGQNTGELFF.

This clone has a single count. CDR3 region: CASSISGTGYEQYF. CDR3 sequence (DNA): TGTGCCAGTAGTATTTCAGGGACCGGCTACGAGCAGTACTTC. The gene calls are TRBV19 and TRBJ2-7; D could derive from TRBD1 or TRBD2 (5 bases each). This CDR3 comprises 14 residues. Germline-derived CDR1 and CDR2 are LNHDA and SQIVND (reference sequence). The V end was cut by 3 bases, the J end by 3 bases, with 12 bases between.

This chain uses TRBV9 with TRBJ2-2; D not certain. The CDR3 totals 15 residues. The germline V and J ends were trimmed by 7 bases and 0 bases, with 13 bases remaining between them. From germline, CDR1 is SGDLS and CDR2 YYNGEE. Written as DNA, the CDR3 is TGTGCCAGCGACACCGGGCTACCGAACACCGGGGAGCTGTTTTTT. Protein sequence: CASDTGLPNTGELFF.

Concerning this clone itself: This same CDR3 is encoded by further DNA sequences in the sample. CDR3 coding DNA: TGTGCCAGCAGTTTTAGCCGGGGAGAGACCCAGTACTTC. Translated: CASSFSRGETQYF. V usage is TRBV27 and J usage is TRBJ2-5; D might be TRBD2 (5 bases). CDR1 is MNHEY, CDR2 SMNVEV, per germline (reference sequence). The CDR3 has 13 amino acids. The ends were cut back, 3 bases at V and 4 bases at J, with 9 bases in the middle.

V usage is TRBV5-6 and J usage is TRBJ1-5, with TRBD1 matching over 8 bases. V trimming: 3 bases; J trimming: 0 bases; junction bases outside the gene matches: 8. CDR3 length: 17 residues. CDR1 is SGHDT, CDR2 YYEEEE, per germline. CDR3 nucleotides: TGTGCCAGCAGCTCACAGGGGGGTGGTTTTAGCAATCAGCCCCAGCATTTT. Its translation: CASSSQGGGFSNQPQHF. Full variable domain (rest looked up from reference TRBV5-6 and TRBJ1-5): DAGVTQSPTHLIKTRGQQVTLRCSPKSGHDTVSWYQQALGQGPQFIFQYYEEEERQRGNFPDRFSGHQFPNYSSELNVNALLLGDSALYLCASSSQGGGFSNQPQHFGDGTRLSIL.

The chain couples TRBV5-5 to TRBJ2-7; TRBD1 matches 7 bases. V was pared by 3 bases and J by 0 bases, with 9 bases of the junction left unmatched. The CDR3 extends over 16 amino acids. From germline, CDR1 is SGHKS and CDR2 YYEKEE (reference sequence). The CDR3 DNA is TGTGCCAGCAGCTACACGAGGACAGGCAGCTCCTACGAGCAGTACTTC. Encoded protein: CASSYTRTGSSYEQYF.

CDR3 sequence: CASSTDRVETQYF. The CDR3 nucleotides are TGTGCCAGCAGCACCGACAGGGTAGAGACCCAGTACTTC. This chain joins TRBV5-6 and TRBJ2-5; 7 bases are shared with TRBD1. Germline V gene lookup returns CDR1 SGHDT and CDR2 YYEEEE. This CDR3 is built from 13 residues. V was clipped by 4 bases and J by 4 bases; unmatched bases: 4. The variable domain in full, completed from reference TRBV5-6 and TRBJ2-5, reads DAGVTQSPTHLIKTRGQQVTLRCSPKSGHDTVSWYQQALGQGPQFIFQYYEEEERQRGNFPDRFSGHQFPNYSSELNVNALLLGDSALYLCASSTDRVETQYFGPGTRLLVL.

This clone was seen a few times. The chain links TRBV7-2 to TRBJ1-4; possibly TRBD1 for D (5 bases). Looked up from germline, CDR1 is SGHTA and CDR2 is FQGNSA. This CDR3 has 14 residues. V dropped 5 bases and J dropped 5 bases, with 12 bases sitting between them. This chain's CDR3 is CASSQDIWNEKLFF. CDR3 nucleotides: TGTGCCAGCAGCCAGGACATTTGGAATGAAAAACTGTTTTTT. The entire variable domain, with the rest obtained from reference TRBV7-2 and TRBJ1-4, is as follows: GAGVSQSPSNKVTEKGKDVELRCDPISGHTALYWYRQSLGQGLEFLIYFQGNSAPDKSGLPSDRFSAERTGGSVSTLTIQRTQQEDSAVYLCASSQDIWNEKLFFGSGTQLSVL.

This clone turned up a few times. This chain joins TRBV4-1 and TRBJ2-1, with D unclear. Trimming removed 2 bases from V and 8 bases from J, with 22 bases in between. The CDR3 extends over 17 amino acids. From germline, CDR1 is MGHRA and CDR2 YSYEKL. The CDR3 region has the DNA TGCGCCAGCAGCCAATACGACGGTGGGTACCCACGCGATGAGCAGTTCTTC. Protein: CASSQYDGGYPRDEQFF.

Turning to this clone: This specimen includes other DNA sequences encoding the same CDR3. This rearrangement joins TRBV28 to TRBJ1-4; D remains unclear. From germline, CDR1 is MDHEN and CDR2 SYDVKM. V was cut by 6 bases and J by 5 bases, with 4 bases left in between. CDR3 length: 11 amino acids. Written as DNA, the CDR3 is TGTGCCAGCAGCCAAAATGAAAAACTGTTTTTT. Translated, it gives CASSQNEKLFF.

J is TRBJ2-2 and V is TRBV21-1; the table's D call of TRBD2 was not tested on the DNA. TRBV21-1 is flagged as a pseudogene. The CDR3 is made up of 18 amino acids. The CDR3 is CASSKGPLAGGRTGELFF. The CDR3 bases are TGTGCCAGCAGCAAAGGTCCCTTAGCGGGAGGGAGGACCGGGGAGCTGTTTTTT.

This clone was detected only once. The CDR3 spells CASSLGGGEVDTQYF. CDR3 bases: TGCGCCAGCAGCTTGGGCGGAGGGGAGGTAGATACGCAGTATTTT. The gene calls are TRBV5-1 and TRBJ2-3, with D possibly matching TRBD2 (6 bases). Trimming cost V 0 bases and J 5 bases, with 13 bases left between them. This CDR3 comprises 15 residues. Germline lookup yields CDR1 SGHRS and CDR2 YFSETQ. The full variable domain, with the rest looked up from reference TRBV5-1 and TRBJ2-3, is KAGVTQTPRYLIKTRGQQVTLSCSPISGHRSVSWYQQTPGQGLQFLFEYFSETQRNKGNFPGRFSGRQFSNSRSEMNVSTLELGDSALYLCASSLGGGEVDTQYFGPGTRLTVL.

The chain links TRBV19 to TRBJ1-5; maybe TRBD1 (5 bases). CDR3 size: 15 residues. Deletions cut 7 bases from V and 4 bases from J, with 17 bases between. CDR1 is LNHDA and CDR2 is SQIVND in the germline V gene (reference sequence). The CDR3 bases are TGTGCCAGTAATCGGGGCGGATATAGTAATCAGCCCCAGCATTTT. It translates to CASNRGGYSNQPQHF.

This clone was counted between two and nine times. The chain joins TRBV29-1 to TRBJ2-7; D may be TRBD2 (5 bases). Deletions cut 0 bases from V and 9 bases from J, with 9 bases between. Germline assignment: CDR1 SQVTM and CDR2 ANQGSEA. This CDR3 contains 11 residues. The CDR3 loop reads CSVEDPGSQYF. Here the CDR3 DNA reads TGCAGCGTTGAAGATCCGGGGTCGCAGTACTTC.

The chain has TRBV19 and TRBJ2-3, with D possibly matching TRBD2 (5 bases). Germline-derived CDR1 and CDR2 are LNHDA and SQIVND (reference sequence). The CDR3 is 13 residues long. The V end lost 3 bases, the J end lost 6 bases, and 10 bases lay between the germline ends. The CDR3 loop is CASSMRGGDTQYF. Written as DNA, the CDR3 is TGTGCCAGTAGTATGAGAGGCGGGGATACGCAGTATTTT.

The rearrangement uses TRBV4-3 and TRBJ2-7; 7 positions agree with TRBD1. V trimming: 0 bases; J trimming: 4 bases; junction bases outside the gene matches: 9. The CDR3 loop spans 16 amino acids. Germline assignment: CDR1 LGHNA and CDR2 YSLEER. The CDR3 DNA reads as TGCGCCAGCAGCCAAGATTTGGGACAGTTACCTTACGAGCAGTACTTC. Its protein is CASSQDLGQLPYEQYF.

The J gene is TRBJ1-4, the V gene TRBV7-2; the D is unclear. This CDR3 comprises 14 residues. Germline V gene lookup returns CDR1 SGHTA and CDR2 FQGNSA. Trimming removed 2 bases from V and 6 bases from J, with 10 bases in between. The CDR3 protein is CASSLKGIDEKLFF. CDR3 nucleotides: TGTGCCAGCAGCTTAAAAGGGATTGATGAAAAACTGTTTTTT.

CDR3 sequence (DNA): TGTGCCAGCAGCTTAGACCACTCAATTCCGGCTGGTGAAAAACTGTTTTTT. Protein product: CASSLDHSIPAGEKLFF. The rearrangement joins TRBV7-9 to TRBJ1-4, with D unresolved. Germline assignment: CDR1 SEHNR and CDR2 FQNEAQ (reference sequence). This CDR3 has 17 amino acids. V was shortened by 1 base and J by 7 bases, with 19 bases between the two germline ends.

This clone was seen only once. V usage is TRBV7-2 and J usage is TRBJ1-2, with unresolved D. Trimming took 5 bases from V and 0 from J, leaving 13 bases between them. The CDR3 extends over 15 amino acids. Germline assignment: CDR1 SGHTA and CDR2 FQGNSA. DNA for the CDR3: TGTGCCAGCAGCCTAACGTATGGTTCTAACTATGGCTACACCTTC. It encodes CASSLTYGSNYGYTF.

The J gene is TRBJ2-3, the V gene TRBV18; perhaps TRBD2 as D (6 bases). Trimming left V 1 base short and J 5 bases short, with 16 bases between. This CDR3 spans 16 amino acids. Germline-derived CDR1 and CDR2 are KGHSH and LQKENI. As DNA, the CDR3 is TGTGCCAGCTCACCACGGCGGGGTGGGCTGGGAGATACGCAGTATTTT. It is translated as CASSPRRGGLGDTQYF.

The rearrangement links TRBV6-5 to TRBJ2-2, with TRBD1 matching 8 bases. Germline loops: CDR1 MNHEY, CDR2 SVGAGI. The CDR3 extends over 13 amino acids. Trimming at V came to 4 bases and at J to 6 bases, leaving 1 base not matched to a gene. CDR3 nucleotides: TGTGCCAGCAGTTCCAGGGGGCCCGGGGAGCTGTTTTTT. This gives the protein CASSSRGPGELFF.

V and J are TRBV7-6 and TRBJ2-5; D is unresolved. V was clipped by 5 bases and J by 13 bases, with 14 bases between them. Germline V gene data show CDR1 as SGHVS and CDR2 as FNYEAQ. The CDR3 is 11 amino acids. CDR3 sequence reads: CASSGPAAPYF. The CDR3 bases are TGTGCCAGCAGCGGGCCGGCCGCCCCGTACTTC.

The chain carries TRBV2 and TRBJ1-2; 8 bases agree with TRBD1. CDR3 length: 15 residues. With 6 bases clipped from V and 2 bases from J, the junction kept 8 bases outside the gene matches. Germline V CDR1 and CDR2: SNHLY, FYNNEI. The CDR3 here is CASRTGTGANYGYTF. DNA of the CDR3: TGTGCCAGCAGAACCGGGACAGGAGCCAACTATGGCTACACCTTC.

This chain joins TRBV2 and TRBJ2-1; TRBD2 agrees at 13 bases. V lost 6 bases, J lost 9 bases, and 8 bases stayed unmatched. CDR1 is SNHLY and CDR2 is FYNNEI in the germline V gene. The CDR3 is 15 residues long. The CDR3 DNA sequence: TGTGCCAGCAGCGAGACTAGCGGGAGGATCAGTGAGCAGTTCTTC. This translates into CASSETSGRISEQFF. Looking up the rest from reference TRBV2 and TRBJ2-1 gives the full variable domain: EPEVTQTPSHQVTQMGQEVILRCVPISNHLYFYWYRQILGQKVEFLVSFYNNEISEKSEIFDDQFSVERPDGSNFTLKIRSTKLEDSAMYFCASSETSGRISEQFFGPGTRLTVL.

CDR3 in amino acids: CASSVGGGSGTDTQYF. CDR3 nucleotide sequence: TGTGCCAGCAGCGTAGGGGGAGGGTCCGGCACAGATACGCAGTATTTT. The V and J genes are TRBV9 and TRBJ2-3; the match to TRBD2 covers 7 bases. Germline loops: CDR1 SGDLS, CDR2 YYNGEE. With V trimmed by 0 bases and J by 1 base, 5 bases remained unmatched. CDR3 length: 16 residues.

This sequence joins TRBV15 and TRBJ1-2, with 12 bases fitting TRBD1. Germline CDR1 LNHNV, CDR2 YYDKDF (reference sequence). The length of the CDR3 is 14 residues. The J segment lost 10 bases and the V segment lost 5 bases, leaving 8 bases of the junction unmatched. The CDR3 DNA sequence: TGTGCCACCAGCGGGATGGGACAGGGGGCGGTCTACACCTTC. This gives the protein CATSGMGQGAVYTF.

The chain employs TRBV27 and TRBJ1-4, with D hard to call. CDR3 length: 14 amino acids. The V end was cut by 5 bases, the J end by 0 bases, with 7 bases between. CDR1 is MNHEY, CDR2 SMNVEV, per germline (reference sequence). CDR3 region: CASSAYATNEKLFF. The CDR3 coding sequence is TGTGCCAGCAGTGCATACGCAACTAATGAAAAACTGTTTTTT.

V is TRBV7-2 and J is TRBJ1-5; D is unresolved. V dropped 5 bases and J dropped 7 bases, with 12 bases sitting between them. CDR3 length equals 13 residues. In germline, CDR1 is SGHTA, CDR2 FQGNSA. CDR3 sequence (DNA): TGTGCCAGCAGCCTAGGTGAGAGGCAGCCCCAGCATTTT. It translates to CASSLGERQPQHF.

The chain is built from TRBV19 and TRBJ2-7; D may be TRBD1 (6 bases). V dropped 5 bases and J dropped 5 bases, with 19 bases sitting between them. Germline assignment: CDR1 LNHDA and CDR2 SQIVND (reference sequence). The CDR3 contains 15 residues. The CDR3 here is CASSGIRARGDEQYF. Here the CDR3 DNA reads TGTGCCAGTAGTGGGATAAGAGCCAGGGGAGACGAGCAGTACTTC.

The rearrangement uses TRBV6-4 and TRBJ2-7; D not resolved. V lost 5 bases and J lost 0, with 17 bases in between. CDR3 size: 16 residues. Germline CDR1 is MRHNA and CDR2 is SNTAGT. DNA of the CDR3: TGTGCCAGCAGTCCCAGGCTTTCTCCGATCTCCTACGAGCAGTACTTC. Residues: CASSPRLSPISYEQYF.